These 15 T cell receptor beta chains came from one sample sequenced in a study of T cell responses to AZD1222 COVID-19 vaccine (dated by TCRdb to 2020 to 2023). The method was the immunoSEQ multiplex PCR assay. TCRdb provides this immuneACCESS table in a form limited to in-frame rearrangements. Some clones are lacking; in checked studies, under half of them reflect an unresolved V gene, and why the rest are absent is not known. The sample includes about 150,000 clones, with around 95% observed a single time. The ten largest clones capture roughly 1.2% of the sample. The sample's time point label, decoded: baseline before first vaccination. The sequencing used peripheral blood, collected on day 0 of AZD1222 vaccination. These receptor sequences come from an adult in good health.

The chain is built from TRBV7-9 and TRBJ2-7; 7 bases are a match to TRBD1. This CDR3 contains 14 residues. Trimming at V came to 5 bases and at J to 4 bases, leaving 8 bases not matched to a gene. The germline V gene has CDR1 SEHNR and CDR2 FQNEAQ (reference sequence). In DNA, the CDR3 is TGTGCCAGCAGCCACGACAGGGTTGGTTACGAGCAGTACGTC. This gives the protein CASSHDRVGYEQYV.

Here the CDR3 reads CASSNDYWGGRSHEQYV. The CDR3 bases are TGTGCCAGCAGCAACGACTATTGGGGCGGGAGGTCCCACGAGCAGTACGTC. The chain employs TRBV6-2 or TRBV6-3 and TRBJ2-7, with 8 positions matching TRBD2. In germline, CDR1 is MNHEY, CDR2 SVGEGT. The CDR3 runs to 17 residues. V was pared by 6 bases and J by 5 bases, with 18 bases of the junction left unmatched.

This chain joins TRBV27 and TRBJ2-4, with TRBD1 matching over 8 bases. V lost 6 bases to trimming and J lost 1 base; unmatched junction nucleotides: 2. The CDR3 has 14 amino acids. Germline V gene lookup returns CDR1 MNHEY and CDR2 SMNVEV (reference sequence). The CDR3 DNA reads TGTGCCAGCAGAGACAGGGGTGCCAAAAACATTCAGTACTTC. It codes for CASRDRGAKNIQYF.

This chain links TRBV6-1 with TRBJ1-2; 9 bases are a match to TRBD1. Looked up from germline, CDR1 is MNHNS and CDR2 is SASEGT. The CDR3 consists of 14 residues. J gave up 8 bases and V 2 bases, and 6 bases lay outside the gene matches. The CDR3, as DNA: TGTGCCAGCAGTGAACCGGGACAGGGATACGGCTACACCTTC. Translation: CASSEPGQGYGYTF.

The table lists this clone with a count of one. V usage is TRBV29-1 and J usage is TRBJ1-1; D gene ambiguous. In germline, CDR1 is SQVTM, CDR2 ANQGSEA. The CDR3 extends over 12 amino acids. Trimming removed 6 bases at V and 0 bases at J, with 8 bases between. CDR3 protein: CSVRHLNTEAFF. The DNA of the CDR3 is TGCAGCGTACGACACTTGAACACTGAAGCTTTCTTT.

This clone was seen more than once but under ten times. The chain employs TRBV9 and TRBJ1-5; D unresolved. V was clipped by 0 bases and J by 7 bases, with 8 bases between them. Germline values: CDR1 SGDLS, CDR2 YYNGEE. This CDR3 has 13 residues. CDR3 protein: CASSVATGQPQHF. The CDR3 region has the DNA TGTGCCAGCAGCGTAGCGACGGGGCAGCCCCAGCATTTT.

The J gene is TRBJ1-5, the V gene TRBV27; no clear D. The V and J ends lost 0 bases and 5 bases respectively, with 5 bases between them. This CDR3 spans 13 amino acids. Germline CDR1 MNHEY, CDR2 SMNVEV (reference sequence). DNA of the CDR3: TGTGCCAGCAGTTTATCTTGGGATCAGCCCCAGCATTTT. This translates into CASSLSWDQPQHF.

The chain is built from TRBV4-3 and TRBJ2-3, with D possibly matching TRBD1 (6 bases). V was pared by 1 base and J by 11 bases, with 16 bases between. This CDR3 has 14 residues. Germline CDR1 reads LGHNA; CDR2 reads YSLEER. The CDR3 here is CASSQVPMGDKQYF. The DNA of the CDR3 is TGCGCCAGCAGCCAAGTACCGATGGGGGACAAGCAGTATTTT.

The chain employs TRBV6-1 and TRBJ1-6, with a tentative D call TRBD1 (6 bases). Between the trimmed V and J ends, which lost 2 bases and 8 bases, there was a span of 13 bases. The germline gives CDR1 MNHNS, CDR2 SASEGT. This CDR3 region has 15 residues. The CDR3 spells CASSERWQGYSPLHF. CDR3 DNA sequence: TGTGCCAGCAGTGAAAGATGGCAGGGGTATTCACCCCTCCACTTT.

In this sample, this clone turned up once. The chain is built from TRBV2 and TRBJ2-1, with TRBD2 matching over 9 bases. Trimming at V came to 7 bases and at J to 4 bases, leaving 8 bases not matched to a gene. This CDR3 region has 15 residues. Germline values: CDR1 SNHLY, CDR2 FYNNEI. DNA of the CDR3: TGTGCCAGCAAGGCAGGGCTAGCGGGGTACAATGAGCAGTTCTTC. Amino acid sequence: CASKAGLAGYNEQFF.

This chain connects TRBV3-1 (or the pseudogene TRBV3-2) to TRBJ2-2; either TRBD1 or TRBD2 may fit D (6 bases each). The germline CDR1 and CDR2 sequences are LGHDT and YNNKEL (reference sequence). V was pared by 0 bases and J by 4 bases, with 15 bases between. The CDR3 extends over 17 amino acids. The CDR3 is CASSQDQGGGSTGELFF. DNA for the CDR3: TGTGCCAGCAGCCAAGATCAAGGAGGGGGGAGCACCGGGGAGCTGTTTTTT.

The CDR3 coding sequence is TGTGCCACCAGCAGAGGGGCGGGCGACCCACCCCAAGATACGCAGTATTTT. This gives the protein CATSRGAGDPPQDTQYF. The V call is TRBV15, the J call TRBJ2-3; D perhaps matches TRBD2 (5 bases). The CDR3 has 17 residues. V was shortened by 1 base and J by 5 bases, with 19 bases between the two germline ends. CDR1 is LNHNV, CDR2 YYDKDF, per germline (reference sequence).

The chain uses TRBV5-5 and TRBJ2-1; TRBD1 or TRBD2 may be the D gene (6 bases each). Trimming took off 4 bases at V and 0 bases at J, with 14 bases between the two ends. The CDR3 contains 16 residues. Germline assignment: CDR1 SGHKS and CDR2 YYEKEE (reference sequence). The CDR3 DNA follows: TGTGCCAGCAGCCCGAGGGGGGATAGCTCCTACAATGAGCAGTTCTTC. Amino acid sequence: CASSPRGDSSYNEQFF.

The CDR3 nucleotides read TGTGCCAGCAGTGATACCCAGGCCTCCTACGAGCAGTACGTC. Translated, it gives CASSDTQASYEQYV. The chain links TRBV2 to TRBJ2-7; D is undetermined. V was trimmed by 3 bases and J by 0 bases, leaving 9 bases between them. Looked up from germline, CDR1 is SNHLY and CDR2 is FYNNEI. This CDR3 has 14 amino acids.

The V and J genes are TRBV19 and TRBJ2-3, with D maybe TRBD2 (5 bases). Trimming shortened V by 3 bases and J by 0 bases, and 19 bases separated the two germline ends. Germline-derived CDR1 and CDR2 are LNHDA and SQIVND (reference sequence). The CDR3 sequence is 18 residues long. Written as DNA, the CDR3 is TGTGCCAGTAGTATCCTAGCTGGCGCTTTCGACAGCACAGATACGCAGTATTTT. It encodes CASSILAGAFDSTDTQYF.